These T cell receptor beta chains were read from a single sample in a study of CD8 T cells in Susac syndrome. TCRdb independently ran MiXCR on the immunoSEQ multiplex PCR reads; one entry per CDR3 protein. This sample has approximately 200,000 distinct CDR3 sequences, with around 95% found just once. Specimen: CD4+ T cells from PBMCs. These receptors were obtained from a human donor with multiple sclerosis. The CDR3 runs from the conserved cysteine through the conserved F or W. A D gene is named only where the DNA matches it firmly. Clone size is not always given. Where it is, it says once, few, many or a class for expanded clones.

size	V	J	D	CDR3	DNA
.	TRBV2	TRBJ1-2	.	CASSDPLGNYGYTF	TGTGCCAGCAGTGACCCTCTGGGGAACTATGGCTACACCTTC
.	TRBV9	TRBJ2-3	.	CASSSTSTGRVTDTQYF	TGTGCCAGCAGCTCCACTTCGACAGGGAGGGTCACAGATACGCAGTATTTT
.	TRBV12-3/TRBV12-4	TRBJ2-3	.	CASSPGGGHTDTQYF	TGTGCCAGCAGCCCGGGTGGGGGGCACACAGATACGCAGTATTTT
.	TRBV29-1	TRBJ1-1	TRBD1	CSAHGQGGNTEAFF	TGCAGCGCCCATGGACAGGGGGGGAACACTGAAGCTTTCTTT
once	TRBV3-1	TRBJ1-2	TRBD1	CASSQGQGVGYGYTF	TGTGCCAGCAGCCAAGGACAGGGAGTAGGATATGGCTACACCTTC
once	TRBV20-1	TRBJ2-7	.	CSARGITYEQYF	TGCAGTGCTAGAGGGATAACCTACGAGCAGTACTTC
.	TRBV20-1	TRBJ2-5	.	CSAEEGPQETQYF	TGCAGTGCTGAGGAGGGCCCCCAAGAGACCCAGTACTTC
.	TRBV12-3/TRBV12-4	TRBJ2-7	.	CASSPTAIRVSYEQYF	TGTGCCAGCAGTCCCACCGCGATCAGGGTTTCCTACGAGCAGTACTTC
.	TRBV24-1	TRBJ2-1	TRBD1	CATSMTGLVGEQFF	TGTGCCACCAGCATGACAGGGCTGGTGGGTGAGCAGTTCTTC
.	TRBV2	TRBJ1-1	.	CASKAGVTEAFF	TGTGCCAGCAAGGCAGGGGTCACTGAAGCTTTCTTT
.	TRBV9	TRBJ1-1	.	CASSGGQTMNTEAFF	TGTGCCAGCAGCGGAGGACAGACTATGAACACTGAAGCTTTCTTT
.	TRBV18	TRBJ1-6	.	CASSPNRNSPLHF	TGTGCCAGCTCACCAAACCGGAATTCACCCCTCCACTTT
.	TRBV9	TRBJ2-1	TRBD1	CASAGQGAPYNEQFF	TGTGCCAGCGCCGGACAGGGGGCCCCCTACAATGAGCAGTTCTTC
.	TRBV30	TRBJ1-5	.	CAWSVQFSNQPQHF	TGTGCCTGGAGTGTTCAGTTTAGCAATCAGCCCCAGCATTTT
.	TRBV30	TRBJ2-3	.	CAWSDQMGGDTDTQYF	TGTGCCTGGAGTGATCAGATGGGCGGGGACACAGATACGCAGTATTTT
.	TRBV20-1	TRBJ1-6	.	CSAAGTQGSPLHF	TGCAGTGCAGCCGGGACACAGGGATCACCCCTCCACTTT
.	TRBV20-1	TRBJ2-5	TRBD2	CSAIAGGLGETQYF	TGCAGTGCGATAGCGGGGGGGCTTGGCGAGACCCAGTACTTC
.	TRBV20-1	TRBJ1-6	.	CSASPGHSNSPLHF	TGCAGTGCTAGTCCGGGACATTCAAATTCACCCCTCCACTTT
few	TRBV30	TRBJ1-2	.	CAWSRGDYGYTF	TGTGCCTGGAGTCGGGGGGACTATGGCTACACCTTC
.	TRBV3-1	TRBJ1-2	TRBD1	CASSPGTVLNYGYTF	TGTGCCAGCAGCCCGGGGACAGTTCTTAACTATGGCTACACCTTC
.	TRBV20-1	TRBJ1-5	TRBD1	CSAPGTGGWNQPQHF	TGCAGTGCTCCCGGGACAGGGGGATGGAATCAGCCCCAGCATTTT
.	TRBV30	TRBJ1-3	.	CSGTASSGNTIYF	TGTTCCGGGACCGCTAGCTCTGGAAACACCATATATTTT